Presented here are 24 T cell receptor beta chains from one specimen sequenced in a study of shared clonotypes between healthy human individuals. Produced via immunoSEQ multiplex PCR; TCRdb's table is partial and in-frame only. Counted here are around 1.1 million clones, 60% to 80% occurring once; the ten biggest clones make up approximately 0.9%. Sample: memory CD4+ T cells from PBMCs. As for subset: CD45RA-negative fraction. All receptors derive from a young man in good health. Some clones in this sample may be carry-over from other donors' samples.

The genes are TRBV30 and TRBJ1-1, with 9 bases identical to TRBD1. The CDR3 loop spans 15 amino acids. CDR1 and CDR2 (germline): GTSNPN, SVGIG (reference sequence). The J segment lost 5 bases and the V segment lost 3 bases, leaving 10 bases of the junction unmatched. The CDR3 loop reads CAWRRLQGARTEAFF. Written as DNA, the CDR3 is TGTGCCTGGAGACGATTACAGGGGGCAAGGACTGAAGCTTTCTTT.

The chain uses TRBV27 and TRBJ2-7, with a weak D call TRBD1 (6 bases). This CDR3 has 15 residues. V dropped 5 bases and J dropped 6 bases, with 20 bases sitting between them. The germline gives CDR1 MNHEY, CDR2 SMNVEV (reference sequence). CDR3 protein: CASSPTGHTSGEQYF. The CDR3 region has the DNA TGTGCCAGCAGTCCGACGGGACACACATCAGGCGAGCAGTACTTC.

The chain recombines TRBV5-1 with TRBJ1-2; no clear D. Trimming pared 4 bases from V and 4 bases from J, leaving 17 bases between. Germline V gene lookup returns CDR1 SGHRS and CDR2 YFSETQ. The CDR3 is 15 residues long. The CDR3 DNA sequence: TGCGCCAGCAGCCCACGTACGGGCTACTCCTATGGCTACACCTTC. Its protein product is CASSPRTGYSYGYTF.

The V call is TRBV18, the J call TRBJ2-7, with D perhaps assigned TRBD1 or TRBD2 (7 bases each). V lost 6 bases and J 5 bases, leaving 20 bases between the germline ends. This CDR3 comprises 15 residues. Germline V CDR1 and CDR2: KGHSH, LQKENI. The CDR3 protein is CASSQRGRGLDEQYF. As DNA, the CDR3 is TGTGCCAGCTCCCAACGGGGGAGGGGGCTCGACGAGCAGTACTTC. Supplemented by reference TRBV18 and TRBJ2-7, the full variable domain reads NAGVMQNPRHLVRRRGQEARLRCSPMKGHSHVYWYRQLPEEGLKFMVYLQKENIIDESGMPKERFSAEFPKEGPSILRIQQVVRGDSAAYFCASSQRGRGLDEQYFGPGTRLTVT.

The chain recombines TRBV15 with TRBJ1-1; D may be TRBD1 (5 bases). CDR3 length: 15 amino acids. With 4 bases removed from V and 3 bases from J, the gap between germline ends came to 15 bases. The germline V gene has CDR1 LNHNV and CDR2 YYDKDF (reference sequence). Here the CDR3 DNA reads TGTGCCACCAGCAATGAACCAGGGACCTACACTGAAGCTTTCTTT. This gives the protein CATSNEPGTYTEAFF.

The chain links TRBV6-6 to TRBJ2-7, with D perhaps being TRBD1 or TRBD2 (5 bases each). This CDR3 has 11 residues. The V gene's germline CDR1 is MNHNY and CDR2 SVGAGI (reference sequence). V lost 2 bases, J lost 12 bases, and 11 bases lay in between. In nucleotides, the CDR3 is TGTGCCAGCAGTTACGTCGGGACGACGTACTTC. It translates to CASSYVGTTYF.

The chain uses TRBV5-6 and TRBJ1-1; tentatively, D is TRBD1 (6 bases). The germline V and J ends were trimmed by 2 bases and 7 bases, with 15 bases remaining between them. Germline lookup yields CDR1 SGHDT and CDR2 YYEEEE. The CDR3 extends over 14 amino acids. CDR3 region: CASSFPDRHHEAFF. DNA of the CDR3: TGTGCCAGCAGCTTCCCGGACAGACACCATGAAGCTTTCTTT.

The chain uses TRBV6-5 and TRBJ2-2; D remains ambiguous. V lost 5 bases and J 1 base, leaving 11 bases between the germline ends. The CDR3 is 15 residues long. Germline V gene sequence: CDR1 MNHEY, CDR2 SVGAGI. The CDR3 sequence: CASSRDPQNTGELFF. In DNA form, the CDR3 reads TGTGCCAGCAGTCGCGACCCACAGAACACCGGGGAGCTGTTTTTT.

This rearrangement joins TRBV20-1 to TRBJ2-7; no clear D gene. V gave up 8 bases and J gave up 6 bases, with 5 bases separating them. This CDR3 has 8 amino acids. CDR1 and CDR2 (germline): DFQATT, SNEGSKA (reference sequence). The CDR3 is CSFSEQYF. The CDR3 nucleotides are TGCAGTTTCAGCGAGCAGTACTTC.

The chain combines TRBV9 with TRBJ1-4; D is ambiguous. The length of the CDR3 is 17 residues. Germline CDR1 is SGDLS and CDR2 is YYNGEE. Trimming took off 0 bases at V and 0 bases at J, with 12 bases between the two ends. In DNA form, the CDR3 reads TGTGCCAGCAGCGTAGCTCCAGGATATGCAACTAATGAAAAACTGTTTTTT. Its protein product is CASSVAPGYATNEKLFF.

The CDR3 reads CASSPRTGEGVGETQYF. The CDR3 region has the DNA TGTGCCAGCAGCCCGCGGACAGGGGAGGGTGTAGGCGAGACCCAGTACTTC. The chain is built from TRBV7-3 and TRBJ2-5; 9 nucleotides agree with TRBD1. This CDR3 contains 17 residues. Losses at the gene ends were 5 bases for V and 5 bases for J; bases not matched to a gene: 15. Germline-derived CDR1 and CDR2 are SGHTA and FQGTGA.

This clone was detected only once. This chain connects TRBV4-1 to TRBJ1-1; D perhaps matches TRBD1 (5 bases). CDR3 length: 14 residues. V was cut by 0 bases and J by 0 bases, with 5 bases left in between. The V gene's germline CDR1 is MGHRA and CDR2 YSYEKL. CDR3 coding DNA: TGCGCCAGCAGCCAAGAGGGACTGAACACTGAAGCTTTCTTT. It is translated as CASSQEGLNTEAFF.

This chain uses TRBV15 with TRBJ2-2, with 8 positions matching TRBD1. Trimming removed 4 bases from V and 5 bases from J; junction bases left unmatched: 9. CDR1 and CDR2 from the germline V gene are LNHNV and YYDKDF (reference sequence). The CDR3 extends over 16 amino acids. The chain's CDR3 is CATSTDGRGRTGELFF. The CDR3 region has the DNA TGTGCCACCAGCACGGATGGCAGGGGGCGAACCGGGGAGCTGTTTTTT.

This clone came up many times. This chain connects TRBV6-5 to TRBJ2-7, with 8 bases aligning to TRBD1. This CDR3 comprises 15 residues. Germline CDR1 reads MNHEY; CDR2 reads SVGAGI. Unmatched junction bases numbered 8, after V lost 0 bases and J lost 7 bases. CDR3 nucleotides: TGTGCCAGCAGTTACTCTGGCCAGGGGGCCTGGGAGCAGTACTTC. Translating gives CASSYSGQGAWEQYF.

The rearrangement joins TRBV7-2 to TRBJ1-1, with D possibly matching TRBD1 (5 bases). Deletions cut 5 bases from V and 6 bases from J, with 19 bases between. The CDR3 extends over 15 amino acids. Germline CDR1 is SGHTA and CDR2 is FQGNSA. The CDR3: CASSPPSGGMAEAFF. The CDR3 DNA sequence: TGTGCCAGCAGCCCACCGAGTGGGGGTATGGCTGAAGCTTTCTTT.

The V gene is TRBV25-1, the J gene TRBJ1-2; D unclear. V was trimmed by 5 bases and J by 2 bases, leaving 12 bases between them. Germline V lookup: CDR1 MGHDK, CDR2 SYGVNS. The CDR3 runs 14 residues. Here the CDR3 reads CASSRAPLNYGYTF. CDR3 nucleotides: TGTGCCAGCAGTCGGGCACCACTGAACTATGGCTACACCTTC.

The chain joins TRBV4-1 to TRBJ2-3; 11 nucleotides match TRBD2. The V gene end was trimmed by 4 bases and the J gene end by 4 bases; junction bases not matched to a gene: 4. The length of the CDR3 is 15 residues. CDR1 is MGHRA, CDR2 YSYEKL, per germline. CDR3 sequence reads: CASSLVAGGPDTQYF. The CDR3 nucleotides read TGCGCCAGCAGCCTGGTAGCGGGAGGGCCAGATACGCAGTATTTT.

The chain joins TRBV28 to TRBJ2-2; possibly TRBD1 or TRBD2 for D (5 bases each). Per the germline V gene, CDR1 is MDHEN and CDR2 is SYDVKM. This CDR3 region has 15 residues. V lost 8 bases to trimming and J lost 4 bases, with 17 bases between them. CDR3 region: CASLRRGAGTGELFF. DNA for the CDR3: TGTGCCAGCCTACGGCGAGGGGCGGGCACCGGGGAGCTGTTTTTT.

This clone came up a few times. A junction end diverges from the germline sequence, so it may reflect a read error. Additional DNA sequences in this sample encode the identical CDR3. This chain links TRBV13 with TRBJ2-3; the D gene is possibly TRBD2 (5 bases). Germline V gene sequence: CDR1 PRHDT, CDR2 FYEKMQ (reference sequence). The CDR3 consists of 15 residues. CDR3 sequence: CASSPSLGPTDTQYF. The CDR3 DNA sequence: TGCGCCAGCAGCCCTTCACTAGGTCCCACAGATACGCAGTATTTT.

The chain employs TRBV2 and TRBJ1-1, with D uncertain. The CDR3 extends over 15 amino acids. The V and J ends lost 0 bases and 6 bases respectively, with 14 bases between them. The germline gives CDR1 SNHLY, CDR2 FYNNEI. The CDR3 reads CASSEAGSYPPEAFF. Here the CDR3 DNA reads TGTGCCAGCAGTGAAGCTGGCTCCTACCCCCCTGAAGCTTTCTTT.

The chain recombines TRBV18 with TRBJ1-4; tentative D call: TRBD1 (6 bases). CDR1 is KGHSH, CDR2 LQKENI, per germline. This CDR3 contains 17 residues. V lost 6 bases, J lost 0 bases, and 17 bases lay in between. The DNA of the CDR3 is TGTGCCAGCTCGCCCGTTTGGACAGCGACAACTAATGAAAAACTGTTTTTT. Translating gives CASSPVWTATTNEKLFF.

The CDR3 DNA follows: TGTGCCAGCTCACCAGTCGCCGCTAGCACTGAAGCTTTCTTT. Protein sequence: CASSPVAASTEAFF. The chain employs TRBV18 and TRBJ1-1; no firm D call. Germline V lookup: CDR1 KGHSH, CDR2 LQKENI. The length of the CDR3 is 14 residues. V lost 2 bases, J lost 4 bases, and 11 bases lay in between.

CDR3 coding DNA: TGCGCCAGCAGCCTAACAAGCCAGACCCCGGGCGGTGGCTACACCTTC. It yields the protein CASSLTSQTPGGGYTF. This sequence joins TRBV4-1 and TRBJ1-2; D is undetermined. Germline V gene lookup returns CDR1 MGHRA and CDR2 YSYEKL. CDR3 size: 16 residues. V was cut by 4 bases and J by 7 bases, with 22 bases left in between.

This chain joins TRBV2 and TRBJ1-5; TRBD1 might be the D (6 bases). Germline values: CDR1 SNHLY, CDR2 FYNNEI. The CDR3 sequence is 14 residues long. V was cut by 6 bases and J by 6 bases, with 15 bases left in between. The CDR3: CASSVQGQSQPQHF. CDR3 coding DNA: TGTGCCAGCAGCGTACAGGGTCAAAGTCAGCCCCAGCATTTT.